This T cell receptor beta chain was sequenced during a study of early T cells in non-severe SARS-CoV-2 infection. Across the whole study: Sequencing of bulk RNA from unsorted whole blood was done, without chain pairing.

Unique molecular identifiers were attached to individual cDNA molecules. TCRdb processed the 5' RACE reads anew with MiXCR; each CDR3 protein has one entry. The sample lists about 80,000 distinct CDR3 sequences, approximately 11% seen once, with about 4.4% in the top ten. The CDR3 is 15 residues long. The germline V gene has CDR1 WNHNN and CDR2 SYGVQD (reference sequence). Trimming shortened V by 5 bases and J by 4 bases, and 18 bases separated the two germline ends. This clonotype was counted a few times. The material sequenced was whole blood. The rearrangement joins TRBV10-1 to TRBJ2-7; TRBD1 is a possible D gene (7 bases). This receptor was obtained from an adult who was a healthcare worker with PCR-confirmed SARS-CoV-2 infection or an uninfected control (not recorded which). The CDR3 DNA reads as TGCGCCAGCAGTTCCGGAGGGGCAGGGGGATACGAGCAGTACTTC. This codes for CASSSGGAGGYEQYF.